A single T cell receptor beta chain is shown here with its context. TCRdb's table, derived via immunoSEQ multiplex PCR, lists solely in-frame clones and lacks some. Among more than 55,000 clones listed, roughly 90% were seen once. The sample comes from a study of blood T cell repertoires in COVID-19. Across the study: The origin of the acute and convalescent COVID-19 samples was the United States, Italy and Spain. The analysed material was cDNA or gDNA that came from T cells, B-cell-depleted T cells, or PBMCs.

Germline lookup yields CDR1 SGHVS and CDR2 FNYEAQ. V trimming: 3 bases; J trimming: 0 bases; junction bases outside the gene matches: 5. CDR3 length equals 15 residues. V gene TRBV7-6 combines with J gene TRBJ2-7; 7 nucleotides agree with TRBD2. The receptor was isolated from a man in his forties or fifties with active COVID-19. Sample: peripheral blood. The CDR3: CASSLWRGTSYEQYF. In DNA, the CDR3 is TGTGCCAGCAGCTTGTGGCGGGGGACCTCCTACGAGCAGTACTTC.